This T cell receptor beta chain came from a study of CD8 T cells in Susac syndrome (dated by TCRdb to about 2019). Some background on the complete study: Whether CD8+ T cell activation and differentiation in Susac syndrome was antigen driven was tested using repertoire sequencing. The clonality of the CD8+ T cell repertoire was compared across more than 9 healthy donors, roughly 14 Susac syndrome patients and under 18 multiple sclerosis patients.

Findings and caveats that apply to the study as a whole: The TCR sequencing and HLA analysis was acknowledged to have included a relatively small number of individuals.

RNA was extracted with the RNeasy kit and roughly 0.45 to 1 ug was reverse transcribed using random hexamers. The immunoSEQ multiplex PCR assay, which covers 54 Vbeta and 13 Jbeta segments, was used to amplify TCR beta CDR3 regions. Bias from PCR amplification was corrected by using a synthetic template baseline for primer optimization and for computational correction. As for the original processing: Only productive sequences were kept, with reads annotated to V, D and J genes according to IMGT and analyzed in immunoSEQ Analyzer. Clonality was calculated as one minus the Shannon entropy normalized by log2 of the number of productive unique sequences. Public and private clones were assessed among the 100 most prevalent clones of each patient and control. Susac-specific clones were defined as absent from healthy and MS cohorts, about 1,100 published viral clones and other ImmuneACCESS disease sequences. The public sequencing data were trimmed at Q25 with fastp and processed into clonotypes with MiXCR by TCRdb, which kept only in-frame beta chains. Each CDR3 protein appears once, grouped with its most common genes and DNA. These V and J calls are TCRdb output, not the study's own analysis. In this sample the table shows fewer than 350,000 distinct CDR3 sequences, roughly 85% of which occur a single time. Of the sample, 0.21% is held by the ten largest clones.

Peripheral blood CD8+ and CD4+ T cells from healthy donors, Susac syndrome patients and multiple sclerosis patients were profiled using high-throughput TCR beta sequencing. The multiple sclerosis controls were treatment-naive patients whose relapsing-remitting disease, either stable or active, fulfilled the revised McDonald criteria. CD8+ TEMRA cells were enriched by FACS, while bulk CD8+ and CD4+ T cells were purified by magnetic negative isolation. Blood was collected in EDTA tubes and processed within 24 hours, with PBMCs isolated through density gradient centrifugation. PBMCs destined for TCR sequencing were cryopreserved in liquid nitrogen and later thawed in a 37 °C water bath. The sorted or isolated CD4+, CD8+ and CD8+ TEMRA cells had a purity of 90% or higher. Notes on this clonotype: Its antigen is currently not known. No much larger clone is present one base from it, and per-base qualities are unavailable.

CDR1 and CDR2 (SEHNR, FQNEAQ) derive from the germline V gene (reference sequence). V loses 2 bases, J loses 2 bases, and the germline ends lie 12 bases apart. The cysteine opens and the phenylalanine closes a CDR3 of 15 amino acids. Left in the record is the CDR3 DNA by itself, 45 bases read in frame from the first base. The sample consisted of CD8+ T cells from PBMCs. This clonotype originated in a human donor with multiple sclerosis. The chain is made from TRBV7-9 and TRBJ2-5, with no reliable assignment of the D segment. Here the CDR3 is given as CASSLTLPEQETQYF. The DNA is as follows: TGTGCCAGCAGCTTAACTCTACCAGAGCAAGAGACCCAGTACTTC.